A selection of T cell receptor beta chains follows, all from one sample in a study of T cells in Graves' hyperthyroidism and ophthalmopathy. TCRdb re-called the multiplex PCR reads through MiXCR, storing one row per CDR3 protein. The table records about 640,000 distinct CDR3 sequences, around 20% of them present only once. The sample taken for sequencing was blood. The receptors stem from a man aged 25 to 40 with Graves' ophthalmopathy. The CDR3 runs from the conserved cysteine through the conserved F or W. Each record gives: J gene, V gene, clone size, D gene, CDR3 protein, CDR3 DNA. The D gene is left open where the match is weak. The size of a clone is reported for some rows only, either as once, few or many, or as a class for expanded clones.

TRBJ1-2	TRBV11-2	few	-	CASSPQPTDYGYTF	TGTGCCAGCAGCCCACAACCGACCGACTATGGCTACACCTTC
TRBJ2-3	TRBV11-1	few	-	CASSLAPQGWTDTQYF	TGTGCCAGCAGCTTAGCCCCACAGGGTTGGACAGATACGCAGTATTTT
TRBJ2-7	TRBV27	many	TRBD2	CASSLRLAGGYEQYF	TGTGCCAGCAGTTTAAGACTAGCGGGAGGCTACGAGCAGTACTTC
TRBJ1-2	TRBV12-3/TRBV12-4	-	-	CASSFTLLRSGYTF	TGTGCCAGCAGTTTTACACTTCTCAGGAGTGGCTACACCTTC
TRBJ1-5	TRBV12-3/TRBV12-4	many	-	CASSSTPNQPQHF	TGTGCCAGCAGCTCTACACCAAATCAGCCCCAGCATTTT
TRBJ2-3	TRBV11-2	few	TRBD2	CASSLDPSGGFTDTQYF	TGTGCCAGCAGCTTAGATCCCAGCGGGGGGTTCACAGATACGCAGTATTTT
TRBJ2-2	TRBV28	once	-	CAGSLVLGAGELFF	TGTGCCGGCAGTTTGGTCCTCGGGGCCGGGGAGCTGTTTTTT
TRBJ2-7	TRBV6-2/TRBV6-3	-	-	CASSYYFYEQYF	TGTGCCAGCAGTTACTACTTCTACGAGCAGTACTTC
TRBJ2-7	TRBV14	-	TRBD1	CASSQAGQGHEQYF	TGTGCCAGCAGCCAAGCGGGACAGGGGCACGAGCAGTACTTC
TRBJ2-1	TRBV6-1	-	-	CAVLLVSYNEQFF	TGTGCTGTGCTGCTTGTCTCCTACAATGAGCAGTTCTTC
TRBJ2-7	TRBV28	many	TRBD1	CATNWDRSYEQYF	TGTGCCACCAACTGGGACAGGAGCTACGAGCAGTACTTC
TRBJ2-7	TRBV7-2	many	-	CASSLRKRWDYEQYF	TGTGCCAGCAGCCTTCGGAAGCGGTGGGACTACGAGCAGTACTTC
TRBJ1-1	TRBV18	many	-	CASSGGGTEAFF	TGTGCCAGCTCGGGAGGAGGCACTGAAGCTTTCTTT
TRBJ2-1	TRBV6-2/TRBV6-3	-	-	CASSYRRPYNEQFF	TGTGCCAGCAGTTACCGCAGGCCATACAATGAGCAGTTCTTC
TRBJ1-5	TRBV28	many	-	CASSSDRHLNQPQHF	TGTGCCAGCAGTTCCGACCGACATCTCAATCAGCCCCAGCATTTT
TRBJ1-6	TRBV4-2	-	-	CASSHDWRSENSPLHF	TGTGCCAGCAGCCACGACTGGAGGAGTGAAAATTCACCCCTCCACTTT
TRBJ1-2	TRBV5-4	-	-	CATRGNYGYTF	TGTGCCACAAGGGGGAACTATGGCTACACCTTC
TRBJ2-2	TRBV7-9	-	TRBD1	CASSHLRTGGAWLFF	TGTGCCAGCAGCCACTTACGGACAGGGGGCGCGTGGCTGTTTTTT
TRBJ2-7	TRBV30	-	TRBD2	CAWSVGLASEQYF	TGTGCCTGGAGTGTGGGACTAGCTTCCGAGCAGTACTTC
TRBJ1-2	TRBV7-9	-	TRBD1	CASSPGHRGYGYTF	TGTGCCAGCAGCCCGGGCCACAGGGGTTATGGCTACACCTTC
TRBJ2-7	TRBV5-1	many	-	CASSLTSGRLSSYEQYF	TGCGCCAGCAGCTTGACCTCAGGACGGCTGAGCTCCTACGAGCAGTACTTC
TRBJ2-1	TRBV5-1	-	TRBD1	CASSWTGTGGGEQFF	TGCGCCAGCAGCTGGACCGGGACAGGGGGCGGTGAGCAGTTCTTC
TRBJ1-3	TRBV11-1	many	-	CASSLTTGTGNTIYF	TGTGCCAGCAGCCTAACGACGGGAACTGGAAACACCATATATTTT
TRBJ1-2	TRBV30	many	-	CAWSPTAGYGYTF	TGTGCCTGGAGTCCTACAGCGGGCTATGGCTACACCTTC
TRBJ1-5	TRBV4-2	-	-	CASSQEPVGQPQHF	TGTGCCAGCAGCCAAGAGCCAGTGGGTCAGCCCCAGCATTTT
TRBJ2-7	TRBV6-6	few	-	CASSYSTRVTYEQYF	TGTGCCAGCAGTTACTCGACAAGGGTCACCTACGAGCAGTACTTC
TRBJ2-3	TRBV11-2	many	TRBD2	CASSPGATSGSGDTQYF	TGTGCCAGCAGCCCCGGGGCAACTAGCGGGAGTGGGGATACGCAGTATTTT
TRBJ2-1	TRBV11-2	many	-	CASSFAPGPEQFF	TGTGCCAGCAGCTTCGCCCCCGGGCCCGAGCAGTTCTTC
TRBJ2-2	TRBV5-1	-	-	CASSRAPGELFF	TGCGCCAGCAGCCGAGCTCCCGGGGAGCTGTTTTTT
TRBJ2-1	TRBV6-5	-	-	CASSHGDYNEQFF	TGTGCCAGCAGTCACGGGGATTACAATGAGCAGTTCTTC
TRBJ2-1	TRBV30	-	TRBD2	CAWSVASGRNTYNEQFF	TGTGCCTGGAGTGTGGCTAGCGGGAGAAACACTTACAATGAGCAGTTCTTC
TRBJ2-2	TRBV27	-	TRBD1	CASSPKQGTTGELFF	TGTGCCAGCAGTCCCAAACAGGGGACCACCGGGGAGCTGTTTTTT
TRBJ2-3	TRBV5-1	many	TRBD2	CASSFLAGVPDTQYF	TGCGCCAGCAGCTTTCTAGCGGGAGTACCAGATACGCAGTATTTT
TRBJ2-2	TRBV2	many	TRBD1	CASSTDRLTSNTGELFF	TGTGCCAGCAGTACGGACAGGCTTACATCGAACACCGGGGAGCTGTTTTTT
TRBJ2-7	TRBV7-8	many	-	CASSLGYESYEQYF	TGTGCCAGCAGCTTAGGGTACGAATCCTACGAGCAGTACTTC
TRBJ2-1	TRBV20-1	-	TRBD1	CSARGTGAYNEQFF	TGCAGTGCAAGAGGGACAGGGGCTTACAATGAGCAGTTCTTC
TRBJ2-3	TRBV4-1	-	TRBD1	CASSHRQGVGLADTQYF	TGCGCCAGCAGCCACCGACAGGGGGTAGGATTAGCAGATACGCAGTATTTT
TRBJ2-5	TRBV7-8	many	-	CASSSRVGETQYF	TGTGCCAGCAGCAGCAGGGTGGGGGAGACCCAGTACTTC
TRBJ2-7	TRBV20-1	many	-	CSARDLRDGTYEQYF	TGCAGTGCTAGAGACCTCCGGGACGGCACCTACGAGCAGTACTTC
TRBJ2-1	TRBV11-2	-	TRBD2	CASSRLSGRARNEQFF	TGTGCCAGCAGCCGCTTAAGTGGGAGGGCCCGGAATGAGCAGTTCTTC
TRBJ1-2	TRBV2	many	-	CASSVAELNGYTF	TGTGCCAGCAGTGTGGCAGAACTTAATGGCTACACCTTC
TRBJ2-7	TRBV3-1	many	-	CASSQTGPGEQYF	TGTGCCAGCAGCCAAACAGGGCCTGGCGAGCAGTACTTC
TRBJ1-2	TRBV28	-	-	CASSLWKGQPYGYTF	TGTGCCAGCAGTTTATGGAAAGGACAGCCCTATGGCTACACCTTC
TRBJ1-4	TRBV3-1	few	-	CASSQAGLGEKLFF	TGTGCCAGCAGCCAAGCTGGTCTGGGTGAAAAACTGTTTTTT
TRBJ2-5	TRBV20-1	few	-	CSALTPQGQETQYF	TGCAGCGCCCTGACCCCGCAGGGCCAAGAGACCCAGTACTTC
TRBJ2-2	TRBV19	-	TRBD1	CASKRGTGEAGELFF	TGTGCCAGTAAGCGCGGGACAGGGGAAGCCGGGGAGCTGTTTTTT